A single sample gave rise to the 13 T cell receptor beta chains below, sequenced in a study of blood T cell repertoires in COVID-19. The table came from immunoSEQ multiplex PCR; TCRdb's copy has only in-frame clones and leaves some out. The sample records around 230,000 clones, roughly 80% being singletons. The sample comprised peripheral blood. These receptors originate from a woman over 75 with acute or convalescent COVID-19.

This chain connects TRBV25-1 to TRBJ2-3, with 12 bases matching TRBD2. Per the germline V gene, CDR1 is MGHDK and CDR2 is SYGVNS. The J segment lost 1 base and the V segment lost 2 bases, leaving 1 base of the junction unmatched. This CDR3 is built from 16 residues. CDR3 nucleotides: TGTGCCAGCAGTGAAAGGACTAGCGGGGGCACAGATACGCAGTATTTT. Translating it yields CASSERTSGGTDTQYF. Complete variable domain (other parts from reference TRBV25-1 and TRBJ2-3): EADIYQTPRYLVIGTGKKITLECSQTMGHDKMYWYQQDPGMELHLIHYSYGVNSTEKGDLSSESTVSRIRTEHFPLTLESARPSHTSQYLCASSERTSGGTDTQYFGPGTRLTVL.

The chain combines TRBV19 with TRBJ2-2; 14 nucleotides match TRBD2. The CDR3 loop spans 16 amino acids. V shed 6 bases, J shed 4 bases, and the junction held 4 bases outside the gene matches. Germline loops: CDR1 LNHDA, CDR2 SQIVND (reference sequence). CDR3 DNA: TGTGCCAGTAGCAGACTAGCGGGGGGGGTCACCGGGGAGCTGTTTTTT. This encodes CASSRLAGGVTGELFF.

This clone has a handful of counts. The CDR3 DNA is TGCGCCAGCAGCTTGGCATCGGGGGGCTCCTACAATGAGCAGTTCTTC. It translates to CASSLASGGSYNEQFF. The chain recombines TRBV5-1 with TRBJ2-1; TRBD2 matches at 7 bases. Germline lookup yields CDR1 SGHRS and CDR2 YFSETQ. V shed 0 bases, J shed 0 bases, and the junction held 3 bases outside the gene matches. The CDR3 consists of 16 residues.

The V gene is TRBV7-2, the J gene TRBJ1-4; TRBD1 matches 11 bases. Trimming cost V 3 bases and J 6 bases; bases outside gene matches: 0. Germline V lookup: CDR1 SGHTA, CDR2 FQGNSA. This CDR3 has 14 amino acids. CDR3 nucleotides: TGTGCCAGCAGCTTGGACAGGGGGCATGAAAAACTGTTTTTT. Protein product: CASSLDRGHEKLFF.

The chain combines TRBV14 with TRBJ2-5; D is perhaps TRBD1 (6 bases). V was shortened by 0 bases and J by 5 bases, with 19 bases between the two germline ends. Germline CDR1 is SGHDN and CDR2 is FVKESK. This CDR3 is built from 17 residues. The CDR3 is CASSQDVIDRLGETQYF. CDR3 bases: TGTGCCAGCAGCCAAGATGTTATCGACAGGTTAGGCGAGACCCAGTACTTC.

J is TRBJ1-4 and V is TRBV5-1, with D perhaps matching TRBD1 (6 bases). The CDR3 is 14 residues long. The V gene lost 4 bases and the J gene lost 8 bases, with 15 bases spanning the gap. Germline CDR1 reads SGHRS; CDR2 reads YFSETQ. The CDR3 DNA reads TGCGCCAGCAGCCCCGGGGGGGCTAGGGAAAAACTGTTTTTT. Translating it yields CASSPGGAREKLFF. Together with reference TRBV5-1 and TRBJ1-4, the CDR3 gives the full variable domain: KAGVTQTPRYLIKTRGQQVTLSCSPISGHRSVSWYQQTPGQGLQFLFEYFSETQRNKGNFPGRFSGRQFSNSRSEMNVSTLELGDSALYLCASSPGGAREKLFFGSGTQLSVL.

The chain employs TRBV20-1 and TRBJ2-7, with D perhaps TRBD1 (5 bases). With 3 bases removed from V and 1 base from J, the gap between germline ends came to 13 bases. Germline V lookup: CDR1 DFQATT, CDR2 SNEGSKA (reference sequence). CDR3 size: 14 residues. The DNA for the CDR3 is TGCAGTGCTAGTGTCGACAGTTTGTCCTACGAGCAGTACTTC. Its protein product is CSASVDSLSYEQYF.

V usage is TRBV9 and J usage is TRBJ1-1, with D perhaps TRBD1 (5 bases). CDR3 length: 14 amino acids. Germline assignment: CDR1 SGDLS and CDR2 YYNGEE. V lost 4 bases and J 5 bases, leaving 15 bases between the germline ends. This CDR3 is CASSSGPGGTEAFF. In nucleotides, the CDR3 is TGTGCCAGCAGCTCGGGCCCCGGGGGGACTGAAGCTTTCTTT.

This clone showed up just a few times. The chain carries TRBV7-9 and TRBJ1-3; 9 bases agree with TRBD1. Per germline, CDR1 SEHNR and CDR2 FQNEAQ (reference sequence). The CDR3 runs 16 residues. Trimming took 5 bases from V and 1 from J; bases not matched to a gene: 6. CDR3 sequence reads: CASSAGTGTSGNTIYF. Here the CDR3 DNA reads TGTGCCAGCAGCGCTGGGACAGGGACTTCTGGAAACACCATATATTTT. Based on the CDR3 plus reference TRBV7-9 and TRBJ1-3, the full variable domain is DTGVSQNPRHKITKRGQNVTFRCDPISEHNRLYWYRQTLGQGPEFLTYFQNEAQLEKSRLLSDRFSAERPKGSFSTLEIQRTEQGDSAMYLCASSAGTGTSGNTIYFGEGSWLTVV.

The J gene is TRBJ1-1, the V gene TRBV19; D unresolved. Germline CDR1 reads LNHDA; CDR2 reads SQIVND (reference sequence). The CDR3 contains 14 residues. The V and J ends lost 7 bases and 5 bases respectively, with 17 bases between them. CDR3 loop: CASTTRGGWTEAFF. CDR3 DNA sequence: TGTGCCAGTACCACTCGGGGTGGGTGGACTGAAGCTTTCTTT.

This chain connects TRBV28 to TRBJ1-6, with 9 bases matching TRBD1. Germline lookup yields CDR1 MDHEN and CDR2 SYDVKM. This CDR3 has 15 residues. Trimming took 7 bases from V and 13 from J; bases not matched to a gene: 14. CDR3 sequence (DNA): TGTGCCAGCATTACCGGGACAGGGACAGTTGTCCCCCTCCACTTT. This encodes CASITGTGTVVPLHF.

The chain combines TRBV10-3 with TRBJ2-1; 7 nucleotides line up with TRBD1. V lost 3 bases and J lost 0; bases outside the gene matches: 8. CDR1 and CDR2 (germline): ENHRY, SYGVKD. The CDR3 is 17 amino acids. CDR3 DNA sequence: TGTGCCATCAGTGAACGGGACAGACCTAGCTCCTACAATGAGCAGTTCTTC. Amino acid sequence: CAISERDRPSSYNEQFF.

The chain has TRBV12-5 and TRBJ2-2; D is unresolved. This CDR3 is 13 amino acids long. The V and J ends lost 0 bases and 5 bases respectively, with 4 bases between them. Germline V gene data show CDR1 as LGHNT and CDR2 as FRNRAP. CDR3 DNA sequence: TGTGCTAGTGGTTTGGTCACTACCGGGGAGCTGTTTTTT. Protein product: CASGLVTTGELFF.